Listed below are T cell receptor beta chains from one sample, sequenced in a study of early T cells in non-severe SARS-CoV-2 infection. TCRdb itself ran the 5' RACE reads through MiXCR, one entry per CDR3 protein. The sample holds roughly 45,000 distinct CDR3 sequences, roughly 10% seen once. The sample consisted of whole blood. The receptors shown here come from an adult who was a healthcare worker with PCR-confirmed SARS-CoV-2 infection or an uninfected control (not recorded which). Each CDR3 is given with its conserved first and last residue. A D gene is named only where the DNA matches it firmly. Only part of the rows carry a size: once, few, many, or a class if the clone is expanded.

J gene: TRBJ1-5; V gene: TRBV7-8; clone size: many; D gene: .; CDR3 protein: CASSKSGRGSRQPQHF; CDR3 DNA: TGTGCCAGCAGCAAATCCGGCAGGGGCAGTAGACAGCCCCAGCATTTT
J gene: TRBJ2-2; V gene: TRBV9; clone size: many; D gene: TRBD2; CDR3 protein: CASSVGGGLAGQRELFF; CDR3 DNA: TGTGCCAGCAGCGTAGGTGGTGGACTAGCGGGCCAACGGGAGCTGTTTTTT
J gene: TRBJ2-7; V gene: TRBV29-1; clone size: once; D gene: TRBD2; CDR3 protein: CSVEKVLEREMRYEQYF; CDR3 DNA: TGCAGCGTTGAAAAGGTTTTAGAGCGGGAGATGAGGTACGAGCAGTACTTC
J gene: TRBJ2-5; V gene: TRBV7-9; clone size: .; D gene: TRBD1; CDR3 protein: CASSQTGGQETQYF; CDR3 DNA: TGTGCCAGCAGCCAAACAGGGGGCCAAGAGACCCAGTACTTC
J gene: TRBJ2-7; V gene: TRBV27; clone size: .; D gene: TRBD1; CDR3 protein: CASSLSGTGLSYEQYF; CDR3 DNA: TGTGCCAGCAGTTTATCTGGGACAGGGTTATCCTACGAGCAGTACTTC
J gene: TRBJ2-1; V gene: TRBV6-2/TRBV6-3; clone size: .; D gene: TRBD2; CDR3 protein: CASSPTSGRSSSYNEQFF; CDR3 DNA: TGTGCCAGCAGCCCGACTAGCGGGAGGTCAAGCTCCTACAATGAGCAGTTCTTC
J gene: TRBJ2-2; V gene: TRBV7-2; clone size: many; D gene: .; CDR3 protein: CASSRRTELFF; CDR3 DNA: TGTGCCAGCAGCCGGCGAACGGAGCTGTTTTTT
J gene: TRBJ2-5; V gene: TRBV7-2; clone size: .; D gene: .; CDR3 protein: CASSLKETQYF; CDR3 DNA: TGTGCCAGCAGCTTAAAGGAGACCCAGTACTTC
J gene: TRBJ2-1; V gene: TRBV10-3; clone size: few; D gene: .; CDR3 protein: CAIKTNLNEQFF; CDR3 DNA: TGTGCCATCAAAACCAATCTCAATGAGCAGTTCTTC
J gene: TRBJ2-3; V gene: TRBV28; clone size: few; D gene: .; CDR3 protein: CASHRGGDWDTQYF; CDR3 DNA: TGTGCCAGCCACCGGGGCGGGGATTGGGATACGCAGTATTTT
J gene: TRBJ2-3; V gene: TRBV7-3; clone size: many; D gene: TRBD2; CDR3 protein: CASSPLAGGADTQYF; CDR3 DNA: TGTGCCAGCAGCCCTCTAGCGGGAGGGGCAGATACGCAGTATTTT
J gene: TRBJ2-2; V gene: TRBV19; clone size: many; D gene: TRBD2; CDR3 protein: CASSRTSGMRELFF; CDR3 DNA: TGTGCCAGTAGTAGGACTAGCGGGATGCGGGAGCTGTTTTTT
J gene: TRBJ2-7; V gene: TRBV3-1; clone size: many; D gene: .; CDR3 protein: CASRRRGDSYEQYF; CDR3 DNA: TGTGCCAGCAGACGTAGGGGGGACTCCTACGAGCAGTACTTC
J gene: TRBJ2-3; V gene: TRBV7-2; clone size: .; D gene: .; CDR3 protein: CASSLWGGTSTDTQYF; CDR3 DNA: TGTGCCAGCAGCTTATGGGGAGGAACCAGCACAGATACGCAGTATTTT
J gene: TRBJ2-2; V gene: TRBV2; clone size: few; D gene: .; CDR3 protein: CATRGTGELFF; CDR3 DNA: TGTGCCACCCGCGGAACCGGGGAGCTGTTTTTT
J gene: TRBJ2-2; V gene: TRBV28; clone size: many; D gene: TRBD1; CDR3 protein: CATWTGVEGELFF; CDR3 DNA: TGTGCCACTTGGACAGGGGTTGAAGGGGAGCTGTTTTTT
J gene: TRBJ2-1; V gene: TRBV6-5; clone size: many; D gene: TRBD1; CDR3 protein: CASSYDIWTGANEQFF; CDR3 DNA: TGTGCCAGCAGTTACGACATCTGGACAGGGGCAAATGAGCAGTTCTTC
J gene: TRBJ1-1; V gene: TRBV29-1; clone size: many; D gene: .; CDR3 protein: CSVEGGITMNTEAFF; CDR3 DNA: TGCAGCGTTGAAGGAGGGATTACCATGAACACTGAAGCTTTCTTT
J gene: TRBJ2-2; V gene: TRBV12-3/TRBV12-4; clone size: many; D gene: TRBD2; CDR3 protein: CASSLPGRDTGELFF; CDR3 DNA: TGTGCCAGCAGTTTACCAGGGAGGGACACCGGGGAGCTGTTTTTT
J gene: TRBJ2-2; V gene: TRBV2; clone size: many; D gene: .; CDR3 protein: CASRGDNTGELFF; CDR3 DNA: TGTGCCAGCAGGGGGGACAACACCGGGGAGCTGTTTTTT
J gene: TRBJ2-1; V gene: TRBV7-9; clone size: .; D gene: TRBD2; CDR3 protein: CASRIAGEEDEQFF; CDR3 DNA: TGTGCCAGCAGGATAGCGGGAGAAGAGGATGAGCAGTTCTTC
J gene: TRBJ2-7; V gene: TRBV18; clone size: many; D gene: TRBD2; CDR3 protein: CASSPRGSGSSYEQYF; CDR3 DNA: TGTGCCAGCTCACCGCGCGGAAGCGGGAGCTCCTACGAGCAGTACTTC
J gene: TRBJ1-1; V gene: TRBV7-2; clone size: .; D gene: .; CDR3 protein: CASSLAGQLMNTEAFF; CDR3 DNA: TGTGCCAGCAGCTTAGCCGGACAGCTCATGAACACTGAAGCTTTCTTT
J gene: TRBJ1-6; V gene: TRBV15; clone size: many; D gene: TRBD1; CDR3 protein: CATSRVTGAAPNSPLHF; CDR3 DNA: TGTGCCACCAGCAGAGTTACAGGGGCCGCGCCCAATTCACCCCTCCACTTT
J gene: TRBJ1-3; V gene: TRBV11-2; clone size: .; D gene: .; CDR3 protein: CASSLVGSSAGPSGNTIYF; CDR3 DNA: TGTGCCAGCAGCTTAGTTGGATCGTCTGCAGGACCCTCTGGAAACACCATATATTTT
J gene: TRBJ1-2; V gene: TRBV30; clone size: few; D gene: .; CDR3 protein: CAWSVNNYGYTF; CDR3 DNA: TGTGCCTGGAGTGTAAACAACTATGGCTACACCTTC
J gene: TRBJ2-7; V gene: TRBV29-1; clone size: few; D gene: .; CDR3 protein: CSVPSVEQYF; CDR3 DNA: TGCAGCGTTCCCAGCGTCGAGCAGTACTTC
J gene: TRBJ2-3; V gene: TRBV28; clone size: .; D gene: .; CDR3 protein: CASSEARGTDTQYF; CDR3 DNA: TGTGCCAGCAGTGAGGCGAGGGGCACAGATACGCAGTATTTT
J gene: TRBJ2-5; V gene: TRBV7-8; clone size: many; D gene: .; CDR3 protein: CASSSLTGLETQYF; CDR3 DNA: TGTGCCAGCAGCTCCCTCACAGGGTTAGAGACCCAGTACTTC
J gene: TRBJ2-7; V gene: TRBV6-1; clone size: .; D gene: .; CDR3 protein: CASSGGSPRLDYEQYF; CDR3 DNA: TGTGCCAGCAGTGGGGGCTCCCCCCGGCTAGACTACGAGCAGTACTTC
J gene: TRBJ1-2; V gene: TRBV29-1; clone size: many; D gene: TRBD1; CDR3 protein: CSVGQGGPYGYTF; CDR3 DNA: TGCAGCGTGGGACAGGGTGGGCCTTATGGCTACACCTTC
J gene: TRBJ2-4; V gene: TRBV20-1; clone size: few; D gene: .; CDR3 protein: CSAARTRHAKKNIQYF; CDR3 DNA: TGCAGTGCTGCCCGGACTCGTCATGCCAAAAAAAACATTCAGTACTTC
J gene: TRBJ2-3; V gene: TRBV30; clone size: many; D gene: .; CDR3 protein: CAAGGPLSTDTQYF; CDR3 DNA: TGTGCCGCGGGTGGGCCCCTAAGCACAGATACGCAGTATTTT
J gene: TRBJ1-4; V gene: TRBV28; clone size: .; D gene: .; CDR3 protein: CASRTNEKLFF; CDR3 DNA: TGTGCCAGCAGGACGAATGAAAAACTGTTTTTT
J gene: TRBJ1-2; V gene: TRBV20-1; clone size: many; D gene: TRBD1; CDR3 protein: CSAVKAGGLGYTF; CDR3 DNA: TGCAGTGCAGTGAAGGCAGGGGGTTTAGGCTACACCTTC
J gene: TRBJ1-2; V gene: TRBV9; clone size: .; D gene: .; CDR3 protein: CASSPRPPDVGAGYGYTF; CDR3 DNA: TGTGCCAGCAGCCCACGCCCCCCCGATGTGGGAGCTGGCTATGGCTACACCTTC
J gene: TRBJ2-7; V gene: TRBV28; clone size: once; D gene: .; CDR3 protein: CASSFPAAYEQYF; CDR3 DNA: TGTGCCAGCAGTTTTCCGGCGGCCTACGAGCAGTACTTC
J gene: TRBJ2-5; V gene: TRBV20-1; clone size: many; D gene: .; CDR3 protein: CSARPGRGAREETQYF; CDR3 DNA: TGCAGTGCTAGACCGGGCAGGGGGGCGAGGGAAGAGACCCAGTACTTC
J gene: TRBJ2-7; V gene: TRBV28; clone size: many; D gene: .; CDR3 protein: CASSSGWDEQYF; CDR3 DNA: TGTGCCAGCAGTTCAGGGTGGGACGAGCAGTACTTC
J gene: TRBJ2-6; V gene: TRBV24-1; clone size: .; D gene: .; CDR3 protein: CATIPSIFWANVLTF; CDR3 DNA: TGTGCCACCATCCCCAGCATCTTCTGGGCCAACGTCCTGACTTTC
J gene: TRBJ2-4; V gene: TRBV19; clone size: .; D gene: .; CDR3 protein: CASSVTGSKNIQYF; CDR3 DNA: TGTGCCAGTAGTGTCACAGGGTCCAAAAACATTCAGTACTTC
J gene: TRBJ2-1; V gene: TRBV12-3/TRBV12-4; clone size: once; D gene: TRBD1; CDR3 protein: CASSFRGGHEQFF; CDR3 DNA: TGTGCCAGCAGTTTTCGAGGGGGCCATGAGCAGTTCTTC
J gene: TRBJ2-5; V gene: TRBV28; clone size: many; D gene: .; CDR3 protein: CASSTGPQETQYF; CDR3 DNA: TGTGCCAGCAGTACAGGGCCCCAAGAGACCCAGTACTTC